This passage covers 14 T cell receptor beta chains from one sample sequenced in a study of cytotoxic CD8 clonotypes in ibrutinib-treated CLL. Here immunoSEQ multiplex PCR was the method, and the copy in TCRdb shows in-frame clones only, minus some. The sample records tens of thousands of clones, about 78% being singletons. The sequencing used PBMCs, collected after 36 months of ibrutinib treatment. The receptors come from a human donor with chronic lymphocytic leukemia.

The chain is built from TRBV27 and TRBJ2-3; perhaps D is TRBD1 or TRBD2 (5 bases each). CDR1 and CDR2 from the germline V gene are MNHEY and SMNVEV (reference sequence). V was clipped by 6 bases and J by 4 bases, with 11 bases between them. The CDR3 covers 13 residues. The CDR3 is CASSPVGADTQYF. CDR3 DNA: TGTGCCAGCAGCCCCGTGGGGGCAGATACGCAGTATTTT.

This chain connects TRBV2 to TRBJ1-2; a weak D match, TRBD1 (6 bases). Germline V gives CDR1 SNHLY, CDR2 FYNNEI. CDR3 length: 14 amino acids. Trimming removed 6 bases from V and 4 bases from J, with 15 bases in between. The CDR3: CASRPRGASYGYTF. CDR3 nucleotides: TGTGCCAGCAGGCCGAGGGGGGCGAGCTATGGCTACACCTTC.

V gene TRBV29-1 combines with J gene TRBJ1-5; D uncertain. With 4 bases removed from V and 3 bases from J, the gap between germline ends came to 4 bases. CDR3 size: 11 residues. CDR1 and CDR2 (germline): SQVTM, ANQGSEA. The CDR3 loop reads CSVGDNQPQHF. CDR3 sequence (DNA): TGCAGCGTTGGGGACAATCAGCCCCAGCATTTT.

The count of this clone is one. This chain links TRBV4-2 with TRBJ2-5, with 15 bases lining up with TRBD2. This CDR3 region has 15 residues. V lost 4 bases, J lost 4 bases, and 1 base stayed unmatched. Germline V CDR1 and CDR2: LGHNA, YNFKEQ. The CDR3 DNA reads TGTGCCAGCAGCCGGGGACTAGCGGGGGGAGAGACCCAGTACTTC. It translates to CASSRGLAGGETQYF.

J is TRBJ2-3 and V is TRBV5-1; TRBD2 might be the D (6 bases). V lost 7 bases, J lost 2 bases, and 14 bases lay in between. CDR3 length equals 14 residues. Germline CDR1 and CDR2: SGHRS and YFSETQ. The DNA for the CDR3 is TGCGCCAGCGGGGCCGGGGGTTACACAGATACGCAGTATTTT. Its translation is CASGAGGYTDTQYF.

V is TRBV4-1 and J is TRBJ2-7; 7 nucleotides align to TRBD2. CDR1 is MGHRA, CDR2 YSYEKL, per germline. The ends lost 1 base at V and 1 base at J; junction bases unmatched: 19. The CDR3 length is 20 residues. The DNA of the CDR3 is TGCGCCAGCAGCCAAGCCCAGGTTGAGCGGGGCCTAGCGGTATCCTACGAGCAGTACTTC. Protein sequence: CASSQAQVERGLAVSYEQYF.

The table lists this clone with a few counts. The rearrangement links TRBV10-3 to TRBJ1-1; the D is unclear. Germline lookup yields CDR1 ENHRY and CDR2 SYGVKD. The CDR3 loop spans 13 amino acids. The V end lost 0 bases, the J end lost 6 bases, and 8 bases lay between the germline ends. This chain's CDR3 is CAISESGDPEAFF. The CDR3 region has the DNA TGTGCCATCAGTGAGTCAGGTGACCCTGAAGCTTTCTTT.

This clone was counted between two and nine times. The V call is TRBV19, the J call TRBJ2-7; D possibly uses TRBD1 or TRBD2 (5 bases each). CDR1 is LNHDA, CDR2 SQIVND, per germline (reference sequence). V shed 1 base and J shed 3 bases, with 13 bases lying between them. The CDR3 is made up of 15 amino acids. The CDR3 DNA reads as TGTGCCAGTAGTATAGCCGACGGGACGGGCTACGAGCAGTACTTC. Translating it yields CASSIADGTGYEQYF.

V usage is TRBV7-9 and J usage is TRBJ1-1; D is uncertain. Trimming shortened V by 1 base and J by 2 bases, and 5 bases separated the two germline ends. Germline CDR1 is SEHNR and CDR2 is FQNEAQ (reference sequence). This CDR3 region has 13 residues. The CDR3 nucleotides are TGTGCCAGCAGCTTAGAATTTAACACTGAAGCTTTCTTT. The encoded protein is CASSLEFNTEAFF.

V usage is TRBV5-1 and J usage is TRBJ1-1; D possibly corresponds to TRBD1 (5 bases). V lost 1 base to trimming and J lost 0 bases, with 13 bases between them. The CDR3 spans 16 residues. CDR1 and CDR2 (germline): SGHRS, YFSETQ. Here the CDR3 DNA reads TGCGCCAGCAGCTTGTGGCAGGGACCCATGAACACTGAAGCTTTCTTT. This translates into CASSLWQGPMNTEAFF. Filled out from reference TRBV5-1 and TRBJ1-1, the complete variable domain reads KAGVTQTPRYLIKTRGQQVTLSCSPISGHRSVSWYQQTPGQGLQFLFEYFSETQRNKGNFPGRFSGRQFSNSRSEMNVSTLELGDSALYLCASSLWQGPMNTEAFFGQGTRLTVV.

This chain uses TRBV2 with TRBJ1-1; D remains ambiguous. V lost 4 bases and J lost 3, with 15 bases in between. In germline, CDR1 is SNHLY, CDR2 FYNNEI. CDR3 size: 15 residues. CDR3 protein: CASSGGGGRDTEAFF. The CDR3 bases are TGTGCCAGCAGTGGTGGAGGAGGGCGGGACACTGAAGCTTTCTTT.

This clone showed up just a few times. The rearrangement joins TRBV7-9 to TRBJ1-1; a weak D match, TRBD1 (5 bases). V lost 0 bases and J lost 6, with 11 bases in between. Looked up from germline, CDR1 is SEHNR and CDR2 is FQNEAQ (reference sequence). The CDR3 runs to 14 residues. CDR3 amino acids: CASSLALGRAEAFF. DNA of the CDR3: TGTGCCAGCAGCTTAGCGCTGGGCAGGGCTGAAGCTTTCTTT.

This chain uses TRBV7-6 with TRBJ2-5; D may be TRBD2 (5 bases). The V and J ends lost 8 bases and 5 bases respectively, with 9 bases between them. This CDR3 has 11 residues. Germline assignment: CDR1 SGHVS and CDR2 FNYEAQ. The CDR3 loop reads CASESGETQYF. The CDR3 DNA reads TGTGCCAGCGAAAGCGGCGAGACCCAGTACTTC.

This clone was seen a few times. V gene TRBV6-5 combines with J gene TRBJ2-2; a possible D gene is TRBD1 (6 bases). This CDR3 spans 15 amino acids. Germline loops: CDR1 MNHEY, CDR2 SVGAGI. Trimming shortened V by 0 bases and J by 10 bases, and 15 bases separated the two germline ends. CDR3: CASSYSMGAPAELFF. CDR3 sequence (DNA): TGTGCCAGCAGTTACTCGATGGGGGCCCCGGCGGAGCTGTTTTTT.